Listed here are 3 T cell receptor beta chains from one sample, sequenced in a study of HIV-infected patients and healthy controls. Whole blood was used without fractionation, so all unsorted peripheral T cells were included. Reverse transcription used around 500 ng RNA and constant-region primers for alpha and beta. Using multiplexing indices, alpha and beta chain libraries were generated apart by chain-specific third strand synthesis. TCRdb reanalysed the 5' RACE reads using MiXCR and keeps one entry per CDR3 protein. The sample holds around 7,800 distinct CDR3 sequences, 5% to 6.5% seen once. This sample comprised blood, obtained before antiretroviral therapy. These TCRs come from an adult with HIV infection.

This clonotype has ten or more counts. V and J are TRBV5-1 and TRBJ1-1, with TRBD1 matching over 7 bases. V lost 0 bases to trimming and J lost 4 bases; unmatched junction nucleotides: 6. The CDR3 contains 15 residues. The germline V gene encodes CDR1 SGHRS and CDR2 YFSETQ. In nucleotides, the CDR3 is TGCGCCAGCAGCTTGGGACAGGGCTTGCGCACTGAAGCTTTCTTT. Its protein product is CASSLGQGLRTEAFF.

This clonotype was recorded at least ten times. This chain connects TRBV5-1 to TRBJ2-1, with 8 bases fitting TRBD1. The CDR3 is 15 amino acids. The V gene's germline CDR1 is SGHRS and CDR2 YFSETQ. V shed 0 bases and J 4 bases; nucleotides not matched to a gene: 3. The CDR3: CASSLAGQEYNEQFF. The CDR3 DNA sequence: TGCGCCAGCAGCTTGGCGGGACAGGAGTACAATGAGCAGTTCTTC.

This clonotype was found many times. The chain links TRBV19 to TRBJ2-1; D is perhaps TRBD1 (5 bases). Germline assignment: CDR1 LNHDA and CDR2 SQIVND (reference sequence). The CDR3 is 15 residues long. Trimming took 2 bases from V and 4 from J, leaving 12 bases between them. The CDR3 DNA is TGTGCCAGTAGTATAAGTTTGACAGTATACAATGAGCAGTTCTTC. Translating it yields CASSISLTVYNEQFF.